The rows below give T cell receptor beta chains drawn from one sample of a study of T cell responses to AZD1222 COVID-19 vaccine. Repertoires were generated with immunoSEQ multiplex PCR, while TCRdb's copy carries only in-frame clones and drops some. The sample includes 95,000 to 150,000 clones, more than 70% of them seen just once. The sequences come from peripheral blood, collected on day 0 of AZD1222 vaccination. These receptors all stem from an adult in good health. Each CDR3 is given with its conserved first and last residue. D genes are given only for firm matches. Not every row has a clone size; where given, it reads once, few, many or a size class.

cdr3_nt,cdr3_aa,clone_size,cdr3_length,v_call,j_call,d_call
TGCGCCAGCAGACAAAAACCTCCCGCTATCGATCAGCCCCAGCATTTT,CASRQKPPAIDQPQHF,once,16,TRBV5-1,TRBJ1-5,-
TGCGCCAGCAGCTTGGAAACCTTTAGCGGGGTAATGGAGCAGTACTTC,CASSLETFSGVMEQYF,-,16,TRBV5-1,TRBJ2-7,TRBD2
TGCGCCAGCAGCCCGGCGGGGGTGAGCACAGATACGCAGTATTTT,CASSPAGVSTDTQYF,-,15,TRBV4-3,TRBJ2-3,TRBD2
TGTGCCAGCTCACCCGGGACACCGTACGAGCAGTACTTC,CASSPGTPYEQYF,-,13,TRBV18,TRBJ2-7,-
TGTGCCTGGAAAGGGGACGCGCAACTGTTTTTT,CAWKGDAQLFF,once,11,TRBV30,TRBJ1-4,-
TGTGCCAGCAGCCCTTCTTCGTACAACTATGGCTACACCTTC,CASSPSSYNYGYTF,-,14,TRBV11-2,TRBJ1-2,-
TGCGCCAGCTCCTCGGACAGGCCGGATCAGCCCCAGCATTTT,CASSSDRPDQPQHF,-,14,TRBV10-2,TRBJ1-5,TRBD1
TGCGCCAGCAGCTTGGGCTTCGGAGGGGCCAACGTCCTGACTTTC,CASSLGFGGANVLTF,-,15,TRBV5-1,TRBJ2-6,-
TGTGCCAGCAGTCCGCACTACGAGCAGTACTTC,CASSPHYEQYF,once,11,TRBV12-3/TRBV12-4,TRBJ2-7,-
TGTGCCAGCAGTTTGGGAACCATCACTGAAGCTTTCTTT,CASSLGTITEAFF,-,13,TRBV12-3/TRBV12-4,TRBJ1-1,-
TGTGCCTCAAACCAGGAGAGGGGGCATAGTGGCTACACCTTC,CASNQERGHSGYTF,-,14,TRBV30,TRBJ1-2,TRBD1
TGTGCCAGTAGCATTGGACAGGGGGGCGAGCAGTTCTTC,CASSIGQGGEQFF,few,13,TRBV19,TRBJ2-1,TRBD1
TGCGCCAGCAGCCAAGGAGGCGGGACAGGGTCCTATTCACCCCTCCACTTT,CASSQGGGTGSYSPLHF,-,17,TRBV4-3,TRBJ1-6,TRBD1
TGCGCCAGCAGACCTAGCGGATACAATGAGCAGTTCTTC,CASRPSGYNEQFF,-,13,TRBV5-1,TRBJ2-1,TRBD2
TGCGCCAGCAGTGGGGCACAGGGTATAAGGACTGAAGCTTTCTTT,CASSGAQGIRTEAFF,few,15,TRBV10-2,TRBJ1-1,-
TGTGCCAGCAGCCCCAGGGGGGCTGGGGCCAACGTCCTGACTTTC,CASSPRGAGANVLTF,-,15,TRBV7-6,TRBJ2-6,-
TGTGCCAGCAGCTTAGTCCCGGGACCGTACAATGAGCAGTTCTTC,CASSLVPGPYNEQFF,once,15,TRBV7-8,TRBJ2-1,-
TGTGCCAGCAGTAGAAGCGCCAGAGGACAGGGACCTGCAACTAATGAAAAACTGTTTTTT,CASSRSARGQGPATNEKLFF,-,20,TRBV2,TRBJ1-4,TRBD1
TGTGCCAGCGATGACGGCTACGAGCAGTACTTC,CASDDGYEQYF,-,11,TRBV6-5,TRBJ2-7,-
TGTGCCACCAGTGAAGCATCCGGGACCAGGAGCGAGACCCAGTACTTC,CATSEASGTRSETQYF,-,16,TRBV24-1,TRBJ2-5,-
TGTGCCAGCAGGTTAGCGGGAGCGGTCACCGGGGAGCTGTTTTTT,CASRLAGAVTGELFF,-,15,TRBV27,TRBJ2-2,TRBD2
TGTGCCAGCTCACCAACTAGCGGGAGATCAAATGAGCAGTTCTTC,CASSPTSGRSNEQFF,-,15,TRBV18,TRBJ2-1,TRBD2
TGCACCAGCAGCCAATTACTAGCGGGAGGGCGGGTCACAGATACGCAGTATTTT,CTSSQLLAGGRVTDTQYF,-,18,TRBV1,TRBJ2-3,-
TGTGCCAGCAGCTTACAGACAGGGGATTCTGGAAACACCATATATTTT,CASSLQTGDSGNTIYF,-,16,TRBV11-2,TRBJ1-3,TRBD1
TGTGCCAGCAGCTTGAACACCCTGGCAACTAATGAAAAACTGTTTTTT,CASSLNTLATNEKLFF,-,16,TRBV7-6,TRBJ1-4,-
TGCGCCAGCAGCCTCATTTCGGAACGTGAAGCTTTCTTT,CASSLISEREAFF,-,13,TRBV4-1,TRBJ1-1,-
TGTGCCAGCAGCAAAGCCCCACTCGGAAAGGGGAGAAGCAATCAGCCCCAGCATTTT,CASSKAPLGKGRSNQPQHF,-,19,TRBV21-1,TRBJ1-5,-
TGTGCCAGCAGTTATGGCGGTAGGGGCGGGATCATCAACGAGCAGTACTTC,CASSYGGRGGIINEQYF,-,17,TRBV6-2/TRBV6-3,TRBJ2-7,-